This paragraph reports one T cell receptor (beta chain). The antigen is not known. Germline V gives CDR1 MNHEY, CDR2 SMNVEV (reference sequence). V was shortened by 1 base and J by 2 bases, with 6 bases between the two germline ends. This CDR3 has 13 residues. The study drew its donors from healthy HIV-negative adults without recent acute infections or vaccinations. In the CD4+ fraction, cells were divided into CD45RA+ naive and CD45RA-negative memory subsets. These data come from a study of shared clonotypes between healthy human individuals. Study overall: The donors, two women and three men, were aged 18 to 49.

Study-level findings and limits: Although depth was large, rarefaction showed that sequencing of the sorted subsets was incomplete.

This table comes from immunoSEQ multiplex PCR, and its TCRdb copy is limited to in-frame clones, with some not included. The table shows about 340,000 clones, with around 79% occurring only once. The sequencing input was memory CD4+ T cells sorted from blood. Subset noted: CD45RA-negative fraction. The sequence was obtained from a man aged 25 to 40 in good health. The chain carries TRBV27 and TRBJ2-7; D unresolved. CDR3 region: CASSLYGAYEQYF. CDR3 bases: TGTGCCAGCAGTTTATATGGAGCCTACGAGCAGTACTTC.